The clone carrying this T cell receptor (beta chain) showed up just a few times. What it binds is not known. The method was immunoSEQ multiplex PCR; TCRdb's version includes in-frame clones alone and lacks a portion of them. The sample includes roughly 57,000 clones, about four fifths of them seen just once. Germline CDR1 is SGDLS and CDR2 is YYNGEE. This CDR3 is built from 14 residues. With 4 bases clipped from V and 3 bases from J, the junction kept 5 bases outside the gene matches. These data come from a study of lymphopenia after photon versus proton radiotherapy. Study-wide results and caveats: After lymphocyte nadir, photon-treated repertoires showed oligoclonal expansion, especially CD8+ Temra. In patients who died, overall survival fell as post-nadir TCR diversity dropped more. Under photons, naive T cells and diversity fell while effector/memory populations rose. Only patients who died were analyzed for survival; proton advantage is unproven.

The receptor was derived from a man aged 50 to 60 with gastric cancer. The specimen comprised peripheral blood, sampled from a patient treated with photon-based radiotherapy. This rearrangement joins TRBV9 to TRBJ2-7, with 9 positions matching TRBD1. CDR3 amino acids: CASSTKTGGYEQYF. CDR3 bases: TGTGCCAGCAGCACGAAGACAGGGGGCTACGAGCAGTACTTC.